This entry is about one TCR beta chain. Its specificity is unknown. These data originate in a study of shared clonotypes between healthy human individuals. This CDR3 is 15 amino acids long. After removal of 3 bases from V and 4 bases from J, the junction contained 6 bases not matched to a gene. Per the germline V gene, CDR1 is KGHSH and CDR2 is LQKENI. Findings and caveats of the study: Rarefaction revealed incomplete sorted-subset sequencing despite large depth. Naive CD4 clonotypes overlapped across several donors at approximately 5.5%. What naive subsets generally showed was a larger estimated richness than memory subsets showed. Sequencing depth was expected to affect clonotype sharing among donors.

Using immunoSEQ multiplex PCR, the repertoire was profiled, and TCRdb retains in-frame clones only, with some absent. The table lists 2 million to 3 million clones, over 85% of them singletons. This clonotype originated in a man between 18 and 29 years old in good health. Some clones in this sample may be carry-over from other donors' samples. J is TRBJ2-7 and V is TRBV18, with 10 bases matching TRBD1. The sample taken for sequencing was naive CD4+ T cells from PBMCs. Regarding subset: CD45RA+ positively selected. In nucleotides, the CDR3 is TGTGCCAGCTCACCGAACCCGGGACAGGGGTACGAGCAGTACTTC. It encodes CASSPNPGQGYEQYF. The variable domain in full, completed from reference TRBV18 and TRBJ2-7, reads NAGVMQNPRHLVRRRGQEARLRCSPMKGHSHVYWYRQLPEEGLKFMVYLQKENIIDESGMPKERFSAEFPKEGPSILRIQQVVRGDSAAYFCASSPNPGQGYEQYFGPGTRLTVT.